The 21 T cell receptor beta chains in this list originate from one sample, sequenced in a study of T cells in Graves' hyperthyroidism and ophthalmopathy. Amplification of TCR beta CDR3 regions used RNA as the template. When the TCR CDR3 underwent first-round RT-PCR, the HTBI primer set was used. TCRdb processed the multiplex PCR reads anew with MiXCR; each CDR3 protein has one entry. The top ten hold around 12% of the sample, which has approximately 690,000 distinct CDR3 sequences, about 15% seen once. The sample was blood. These receptors were collected from a woman between 45 and 65 years old with Graves' ophthalmopathy.

This clonotype was picked up many times. One end of the junction does not line up with germline, which may come from a read error. The gene calls are TRBV3-1 and TRBJ2-4, with TRBD2 matching over 10 bases. The germline V gene has CDR1 LGHDT and CDR2 YNNKEL (reference sequence). The CDR3 length is 16 residues. CDR3 sequence reads: CASSQGLAGAQNIQYF. The CDR3 DNA follows: TGTGCCAGCAGCCAAGGGCTAGCGGGAGCCCAAAACATTCAGTACTTC.

In this sample, this clonotype turned up many times. V is TRBV7-9 and J is TRBJ2-7, with 9 bases identical to TRBD1. V lost 1 base to trimming and J lost 4 bases; unmatched junction nucleotides: 5. CDR3 length equals 15 residues. Looked up from germline, CDR1 is SEHNR and CDR2 is FQNEAQ (reference sequence). This chain's CDR3 is CASSLVLGQGYEQYF. Here the CDR3 DNA reads TGTGCCAGCAGCTTAGTTTTGGGACAGGGTTACGAGCAGTACTTC.

The genes are TRBV15 and TRBJ1-5; the D gene is possibly TRBD1 (5 bases). The ends were cut back, 0 bases at V and 4 bases at J, with 10 bases in the middle. Germline-derived CDR1 and CDR2 are LNHNV and YYDKDF (reference sequence). The CDR3 runs to 15 residues. For the CDR3, the DNA is TGTGCCACCAGCAGAGAACGGGACGCAAATCAGCCCCAGCATTTT. Translating it yields CATSRERDANQPQHF.

This clonotype was counted between two and nine times. This sequence joins TRBV6-1 and TRBJ1-2; 7 bases are shared with TRBD1. Germline V gene data show CDR1 as MNHNS and CDR2 as SASEGT. This CDR3 is 13 amino acids long. The V segment lost 3 bases and the J segment 7 bases; nucleotides outside the gene matches: 5. For the CDR3, the DNA is TGTGCCAGCAGTGAGTCAGGGGGTTTTGGCTACACCTTC. Protein sequence: CASSESGGFGYTF.

This clonotype was observed at least ten times. The chain is built from TRBV7-2 and TRBJ2-3, with D perhaps given as TRBD1 or TRBD2 (5 bases each). The ends were cut back, 0 bases at V and 6 bases at J, with 19 bases in the middle. The CDR3 totals 17 residues. Germline V gene data show CDR1 as SGHTA and CDR2 as FQGNSA. CDR3 nucleotides: TGTGCCAGCAGCTTAGCGGGGGTTCTCATGGACACGGATACGCAGTATTTT. As protein: CASSLAGVLMDTDTQYF.

CDR3 nucleotides: TGTGCCAGTAGTATTTGGGAAACTCAGCCCCAGCATTTT. Protein sequence: CASSIWETQPQHF. The V gene is TRBV19, the J gene TRBJ1-5; unclear D gene. The CDR3 covers 13 residues. Between the trimmed V and J ends, which lost 3 bases and 6 bases, there was a span of 9 bases. The germline CDR1 and CDR2 sequences are LNHDA and SQIVND (reference sequence). Full variable domain (remainder filled in from reference TRBV19 and TRBJ1-5): DGGITQSPKYLFRKEGQNVTLSCEQNLNHDAMYWYRQDPGQGLRLIYYSQIVNDFQKGDIAEGYSVSREKKESFPLTVTSAQKNPTAFYLCASSIWETQPQHFGDGTRLSIL.

This clonotype occurred a few times. V and J are TRBV4-3 and TRBJ2-5, with 8 bases fitting TRBD1. This CDR3 region has 16 residues. Per the germline V gene, CDR1 is LGHNA and CDR2 is YSLEER. J lost 2 bases, V lost 1 base, and 6 bases had no gene match. As DNA, the CDR3 is TGCGCCAGCAGCCAAGGTGACAGGGGACGGCAAGAGACCCAGTACTTC. Amino acids: CASSQGDRGRQETQYF.

V is TRBV19 and J is TRBJ1-2; no reliable D call. Trimming removed 6 bases at V and 8 bases at J, with 19 bases between. CDR1 is LNHDA, CDR2 SQIVND, per germline (reference sequence). The CDR3 totals 14 residues. CDR3 amino acids: CASSTARAGGGYTF. CDR3 DNA: TGTGCCAGTAGCACGGCTAGGGCTGGAGGCGGCTACACCTTC. Full variable domain (remainder filled in from reference TRBV19 and TRBJ1-2): DGGITQSPKYLFRKEGQNVTLSCEQNLNHDAMYWYRQDPGQGLRLIYYSQIVNDFQKGDIAEGYSVSREKKESFPLTVTSAQKNPTAFYLCASSTARAGGGYTFGSGTRLTVV.

This clonotype was found many times. V gene TRBV10-3 combines with J gene TRBJ2-7, with a possible D match to TRBD2 (6 bases). In germline, CDR1 is ENHRY, CDR2 SYGVKD. The ends were cut back, 2 bases at V and 2 bases at J, with 16 bases in the middle. CDR3 length equals 16 residues. The CDR3 here is CAISEIISRTTYEQYF. The CDR3 DNA is TGTGCCATCAGTGAGATCATATCGCGGACTACCTACGAGCAGTACTTC.

The V call is TRBV4-2, the J call TRBJ1-1; unclear D gene. Trimming shortened V by 1 base and J by 1 base, and 10 bases separated the two germline ends. Germline assignment: CDR1 LGHNA and CDR2 YNFKEQ. The CDR3 has 15 amino acids. The CDR3 sequence: CASSQVSTENTEAFF. DNA of the CDR3: TGTGCCAGCAGCCAAGTATCAACGGAGAACACTGAAGCTTTCTTT.

This clonotype was counted ten times or more. The chain combines TRBV30 with TRBJ1-2, with 10 bases lining up with TRBD1. V trimming: 3 bases; J trimming: 7 bases; junction bases outside the gene matches: 5. The CDR3 length is 13 residues. Germline V gives CDR1 GTSNPN, CDR2 SVGIG (reference sequence). The CDR3 spells CAWSRQGARGYTF. Written as DNA, the CDR3 is TGTGCCTGGAGCAGACAGGGGGCGCGTGGCTACACCTTC.

The sample holds many counts of this clonotype. The chain recombines TRBV7-9 with TRBJ2-1, with 16 nucleotides matching TRBD2. Unmatched junction bases numbered 8, after V lost 4 bases and J lost 2 bases. Germline V lookup: CDR1 SEHNR, CDR2 FQNEAQ (reference sequence). This CDR3 spans 19 amino acids. The CDR3 loop reads CASSSSGLAGGPTYNEQFF. DNA for the CDR3: TGTGCCAGCAGCTCGTCGGGACTAGCGGGAGGGCCGACCTACAATGAGCAGTTCTTC.

This clonotype was picked up many times. The chain carries TRBV29-1 and TRBJ1-5; 7 positions agree with TRBD1. Per the germline V gene, CDR1 is SQVTM and CDR2 is ANQGSEA. After removal of 6 bases from V and 5 bases from J, the junction contained 7 bases not matched to a gene. CDR3 length equals 13 residues. In DNA, the CDR3 is TGCAGCGTAGGGACAGACCCGTATCAGCCCCAGCATTTT. Protein sequence: CSVGTDPYQPQHF.

The CDR3 nucleotides are TGTGCCAGCAAAGGGTCGTGGTGGTCTAGCGGATACGAGCAGTACTTC. It codes for CASKGSWWSSGYEQYF. V and J are TRBV6-1 and TRBJ2-7; the match to TRBD2 covers 7 bases. CDR1 and CDR2 (germline): MNHNS, SASEGT. This CDR3 contains 16 residues. Unmatched junction bases numbered 16, after V lost 7 bases and J lost 4 bases.

This clonotype was detected a few times. A read error may explain this, as a much larger clone is one base away. The chain carries TRBV28 and TRBJ2-3; 12 bases align to TRBD2. Per germline, CDR1 MDHEN and CDR2 SYDVKM. The V segment lost 5 bases and the J segment 3 bases; nucleotides outside the gene matches: 9. This CDR3 spans 17 amino acids. The CDR3 bases are TGTGCCAGCAGTCTCCGACTAGCGGGAGATCCTACAGATACGCAGTATTTT. This sequence encodes CASSLRLAGDPTDTQYF.

This clonotype was recorded a few times. The chain couples TRBV28 to TRBJ2-7, with D perhaps TRBD2 (5 bases). From germline, CDR1 is MDHEN and CDR2 SYDVKM. V lost 7 bases and J 2 bases, leaving 15 bases between the germline ends. The CDR3 consists of 14 residues. The CDR3 reads CASTHRGFTYEQYF. CDR3 DNA sequence: TGTGCCAGCACTCATAGAGGGTTTACCTACGAGCAGTACTTC.

This clonotype was observed many times. The chain has TRBV18 and TRBJ2-4; 10 positions match TRBD2. The trim removed 3 bases at V and 2 bases at J, leaving 4 bases unmatched. The germline V gene has CDR1 KGHSH and CDR2 LQKENI. The CDR3 runs to 16 residues. In nucleotides, the CDR3 is TGTGCCAGCTCACCGATAGCGGGAGGAACCAAAAACATTCAGTACTTC. This codes for CASSPIAGGTKNIQYF.

The V gene is TRBV28, the J gene TRBJ2-7; 7 bases are shared with TRBD1. The CDR3 has 15 residues. Germline trimming cut 7 bases from V and 5 bases from J; bases unmatched to any gene: 14. CDR1 and CDR2 (germline): MDHEN, SYDVKM. The CDR3 DNA is TGTGCCAGCAAGGGGGCAGGGACCTCTAGGAACGAGCAGTACTTC. It is translated as CASKGAGTSRNEQYF. The full variable domain, with the rest looked up from reference TRBV28 and TRBJ2-7, is DVKVTQSSRYLVKRTGEKVFLECVQDMDHENMFWYRQDPGLGLRLIYFSYDVKMKEKGDIPEGYSVSREKKERFSLILESASTNQTSMYLCASKGAGTSRNEQYFGPGTRLTVT.

In this sample, this clonotype turned up many times. The chain uses TRBV7-2 and TRBJ1-1, with D tentatively TRBD1 (5 bases). CDR1 is SGHTA and CDR2 is FQGNSA in the germline V gene. The CDR3 loop spans 17 amino acids. Trimming took 3 bases from V and 8 from J, leaving 25 bases between them. The CDR3 DNA reads TGTGCCAGCAGCTTCTCCGGGGTGAGGGGTGCAAGAGGAGAAGCTTTCTTT. Amino acid sequence: CASSFSGVRGARGEAFF.

Note on this clonotype: The conserved phenylalanine or tryptophan is not found at the CDR3 terminus, so this likely reflects a read error. The chain carries TRBV27 and TRBJ2-7, with no clear D. The CDR3 length is 13 residues. Trimming removed 5 bases from V and 1 base from J, with 9 bases in between. From germline, CDR1 is MNHEY and CDR2 SMNVEV (reference sequence). CDR3 DNA: TGTGCCAGCAGTCCAAACTCTTCCTACGAGCAGTACTCC. It is translated as CASSPNSSYEQYS.

This clonotype was recorded at least ten times. CDR3: CASSPSGLAFDEQFF. CDR3 bases: TGTGCCAGCTCACCATCAGGACTAGCTTTCGATGAGCAGTTCTTC. The chain is built from TRBV18 and TRBJ2-1; 8 nucleotides agree with TRBD2. The J segment lost 8 bases and the V segment lost 2 bases, leaving 8 bases of the junction unmatched. Germline V gene lookup returns CDR1 KGHSH and CDR2 LQKENI. The CDR3 covers 15 residues.